A selection of T cell receptor beta chains follows, all from one sample in a study of OX40 agonist ivuxolimab in advanced cancers. Only in-frame clones appear in the TCRdb table, and some are missing; sequencing was by immunoSEQ multiplex PCR. The sample includes about 110,000 clones, around 90% seen only once; the top ten take about 0.25%. Material: CD4+ or CD8+ T cells sorted from blood, obtained in a trial of the OX40 agonist ivuxolimab. Receptors originate from an adult with an advanced solid tumor such as melanoma, head and neck, liver or kidney cancer. CDR3s include the opening cysteine and the closing phenylalanine or tryptophan. Fields, in order: clone size, J gene, CDR3 length, V gene, D gene, CDR3 DNA, CDR3 protein. A D gene is named only where the DNA matches it firmly. Rows may omit the clone size; those that give it use once, few, many or a size class.

>-|TRBJ1-4|14|TRBV5-4|-
TGTGCCAGCAAAGGTGACAGCGGTGATGAAAAACTGTTTTTT
CASKGDSGDEKLFF
>-|TRBJ1-4|15|TRBV5-1|-
TGCGCCAGCAGCTTGGATACGGGGTCGAATGAAAAACTGTTTTTT
CASSLDTGSNEKLFF
>once|TRBJ1-4|14|TRBV29-1|-
TGCAGCGGAGGGGAGGGTATACCTAATGAAAAACTGTTTTTT
CSGGEGIPNEKLFF
>-|TRBJ2-2|14|TRBV5-4|-
TGTGCCAGCAGCTTTTTCGGGAACACCGGGGAGCTGTTTTTT
CASSFFGNTGELFF
>-|TRBJ2-5|16|TRBV7-3|TRBD2
TGTGCCAGCAGCCAGTTGGGGAGGGGAGGCCAAGAGACCCAGTACTTC
CASSQLGRGGQETQYF
>few|TRBJ1-5|17|TRBV2|TRBD1
TGTGCCAGCAGTGGGGGATCCGGGACAGGGGTGGGTCAGCCCCAGCATTTT
CASSGGSGTGVGQPQHF
>-|TRBJ1-4|14|TRBV5-1|-
TGCGCCAGCAGCTTGGCCGGGGTAGAAGAAAAACTGTTTTTT
CASSLAGVEEKLFF
>-|TRBJ1-1|15|TRBV7-2|-
TGTGCCAGCAGCTTCGGGGGAGGAGTGAACACTGAAGCTTTCTTT
CASSFGGGVNTEAFF
>few|TRBJ1-1|16|TRBV19|-
TGTGCCACGAGAAAGGGGATAAAAAGGATGAACACTGAAGCTTTCTTT
CATRKGIKRMNTEAFF
>-|TRBJ2-2|15|TRBV29-1|-
TGCAGCGTTGCGGCAAAGGGGGGGGGCGACGGGGAGCTGTTTTTT
CSVAAKGGGDGELFF
>-|TRBJ1-6|14|TRBV19|TRBD1
TGTGCCAGTAGTATCGGACAGGGGAATTCACCCCTCCACTTT
CASSIGQGNSPLHF
>-|TRBJ1-4|19|TRBV5-1|-
TGCGCCAGCAGCTTGGCTTTTTCGGCGGGGTGGAGGCCTAATGAAAAACTGTTTTTT
CASSLAFSAGWRPNEKLFF
>-|TRBJ1-1|14|TRBV4-2|-
TGTGCCAGCAGCCAAGAGGGGCGGGTTTCAGGGGCTTTCTTT
CASSQEGRVSGAFF
>-|TRBJ2-6|14|TRBV5-4|-
TGTGCCAGCATAAGTGGCTCTGGGGCCAACGTCCTGACTTTC
CASISGSGANVLTF
>-|TRBJ1-1|14|TRBV18|-
TGTGCCAGCTCACCCGGGCAGGGTTGGACTGAAGCTTTCTTT
CASSPGQGWTEAFF
>-|TRBJ1-1|16|TRBV5-1|TRBD1
TGCGCCAGCAGAACAAAGTCCGGACAGGGATTAAATGAAGCTTTCTTT
CASRTKSGQGLNEAFF
>-|TRBJ2-3|16|TRBV11-3|TRBD2
TGTGCCAGCAGCTTAGTCTCGGCTAGCGGAACAGATACGCAGTATTTT
CASSLVSASGTDTQYF
>-|TRBJ2-4|15|TRBV30|-
TGTGCCTGCCTGGGGGCTCCACTAGCCAAAAACATTCAGTACTTC
CACLGAPLAKNIQYF
>-|TRBJ2-5|16|TRBV19|-
TGTGCCAGTAGTATTGACGCAGGGGTAGACCAAGAGACCCAGTACTTC
CASSIDAGVDQETQYF
>-|TRBJ2-3|14|TRBV11-2|TRBD2
TGTGCCAGCAGCTTGACTAGCGGCACAGATACGCAGTATTTT
CASSLTSGTDTQYF
>-|TRBJ2-6|14|TRBV11-2|-
TGTGCCAGCAGCTCCCAGAGCTTTGCCAACGTCCTGACTTTC
CASSSQSFANVLTF
>-|TRBJ1-1|14|TRBV5-1|-
TGCGCCAGCAGCTACGCACAGGTGAACACTGAAGCTTTCTTT
CASSYAQVNTEAFF
>-|TRBJ2-7|15|TRBV4-1|-
TGCGCCAGCAGCCAAGATGGGTTAGGAGGGATCGAGCAGTACTTC
CASSQDGLGGIEQYF
>-|TRBJ1-1|14|TRBV9|-
TGTGCCAGCAGCGTAGGGGGAGCGAACACTGAAGCTTTCTTT
CASSVGGANTEAFF
>-|TRBJ2-7|11|TRBV30|TRBD2
TGTGCCTGGAATGGGGGGGGCGAGCAGTACTTC
CAWNGGGEQYF
>-|TRBJ1-6|15|TRBV10-3|-
TGTGCCATCAGTGACTCAGGGGAATTAGGTTCACCCCTCCACTTT
CAISDSGELGSPLHF
>-|TRBJ1-3|14|TRBV10-3|-
TGTGCCATCAGCGATGAGTTGGAGGGAAACACCATATATTTT
CAISDELEGNTIYF
>-|TRBJ2-7|15|TRBV15|TRBD2
TGTGCCACCAGCAGATCAACTGGGGGGGCCTACGAGCAGTACTTC
CATSRSTGGAYEQYF
>-|TRBJ1-5|13|TRBV28|-
TGTGCCAGCAGTTTTCGTCCTCGGGAGCCCCAGCATTTT
CASSFRPREPQHF
>once|TRBJ2-7|14|TRBV6-1|TRBD2
TGTGCCAGCAGCTTGACTAGCGGGAGGGCCGGCCGGTTTTTT
CASSLTSGRAGRFF
>-|TRBJ1-2|13|TRBV30|-
TGTGCCTGGAGTGTGTCGTCAAACTATGGCTACACCTTC
CAWSVSSNYGYTF
>-|TRBJ2-1|14|TRBV9|-
TGTGCCAGCAGCGTAGCTACAGAAAACGGTGAGCAGTTCTTC
CASSVATENGEQFF
>-|TRBJ2-1|16|TRBV25-1|TRBD1
TGTGCCAGCAGTGCGTCACCGGGACAGGGTAAGGATGAGCAGTTCTTC
CASSASPGQGKDEQFF
>-|TRBJ2-3|13|TRBV25-1|-
TGTGCCAGCAGTGTTACAGGAACGTATACGCAGTATTTT
CASSVTGTYTQYF
>-|TRBJ1-1|13|TRBV5-4|TRBD1
TGTGCCAGCAGCCAGGACAGGGTCACTGAAGCTTTCTTT
CASSQDRVTEAFF
>-|TRBJ2-7|17|TRBV10-3|-
TGTGCCATCAGTGAAAGGGGGGGACCCCGACGGCCCTACGAGCAGTACTTC
CAISERGGPRRPYEQYF
>once|TRBJ2-7|13|TRBV19|-
TGTGCCAGTAGTAACAGGGATGAATTCGAGCAGTACTTC
CASSNRDEFEQYF
>-|TRBJ1-6|14|TRBV10-3|-
TGTGCCATCAGTGAATTATTTGAGGGTTCACCCCTCCACTTT
CAISELFEGSPLHF
>-|TRBJ2-3|18|TRBV4-3|TRBD2
TGCGCCAGCAGCCAAGAAGTGGGGGCGGGGGGGTTCACAGATACGCAGTATTTT
CASSQEVGAGGFTDTQYF
>once|TRBJ1-1|14|TRBV19|-
TGTGCCAGTAGGCCGCGGGATCTGGGGGCTGAAGCTTTCTTT
CASRPRDLGAEAFF
>-|TRBJ1-1|15|TRBV5-6|-
TGTGCCAGCAGCTTGTCTCCCACTGCGAACACTGAAGCTTTCTTT
CASSLSPTANTEAFF